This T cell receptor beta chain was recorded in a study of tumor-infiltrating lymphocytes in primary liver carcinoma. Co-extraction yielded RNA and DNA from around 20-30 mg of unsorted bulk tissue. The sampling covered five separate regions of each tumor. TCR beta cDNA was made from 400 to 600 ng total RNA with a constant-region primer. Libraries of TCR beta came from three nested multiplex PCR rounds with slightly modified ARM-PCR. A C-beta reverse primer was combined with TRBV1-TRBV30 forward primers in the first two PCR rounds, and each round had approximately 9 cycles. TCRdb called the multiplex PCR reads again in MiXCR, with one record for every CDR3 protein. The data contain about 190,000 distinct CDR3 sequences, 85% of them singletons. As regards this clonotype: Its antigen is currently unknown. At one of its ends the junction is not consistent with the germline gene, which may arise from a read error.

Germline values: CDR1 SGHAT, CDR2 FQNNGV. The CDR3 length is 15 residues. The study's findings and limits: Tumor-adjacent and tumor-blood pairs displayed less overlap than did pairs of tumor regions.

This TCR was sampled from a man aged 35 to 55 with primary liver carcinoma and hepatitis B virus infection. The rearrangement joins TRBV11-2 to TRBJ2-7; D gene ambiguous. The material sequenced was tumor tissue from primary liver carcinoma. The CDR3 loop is CTSSLGTRLTEKQYF. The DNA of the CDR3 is TGTACCAGCAGCTTGGGAACAAGGCTTACGGAAAAGCAGTACTTC.